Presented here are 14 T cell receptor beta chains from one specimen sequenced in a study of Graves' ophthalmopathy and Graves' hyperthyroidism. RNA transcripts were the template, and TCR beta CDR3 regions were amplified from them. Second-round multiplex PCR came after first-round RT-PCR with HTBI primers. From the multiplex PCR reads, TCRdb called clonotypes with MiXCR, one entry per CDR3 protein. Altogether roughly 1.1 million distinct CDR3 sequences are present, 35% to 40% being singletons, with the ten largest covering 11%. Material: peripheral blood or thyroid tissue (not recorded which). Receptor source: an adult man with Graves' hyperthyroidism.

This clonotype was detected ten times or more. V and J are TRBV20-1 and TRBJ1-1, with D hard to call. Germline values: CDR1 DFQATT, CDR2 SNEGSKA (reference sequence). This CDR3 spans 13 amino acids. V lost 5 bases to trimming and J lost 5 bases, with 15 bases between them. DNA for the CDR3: TGCAGTGCTCGAACCACGGTGGGAACTGAAGCTTTCTTT. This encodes CSARTTVGTEAFF.

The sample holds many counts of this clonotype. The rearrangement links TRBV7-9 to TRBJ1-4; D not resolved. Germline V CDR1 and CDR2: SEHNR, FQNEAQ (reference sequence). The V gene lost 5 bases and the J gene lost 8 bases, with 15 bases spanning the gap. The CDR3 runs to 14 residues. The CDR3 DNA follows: TGTGCCAGCAGCCCAGCGTCCCCTAGGGAAAAACTGTTTTTT. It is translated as CASSPASPREKLFF.

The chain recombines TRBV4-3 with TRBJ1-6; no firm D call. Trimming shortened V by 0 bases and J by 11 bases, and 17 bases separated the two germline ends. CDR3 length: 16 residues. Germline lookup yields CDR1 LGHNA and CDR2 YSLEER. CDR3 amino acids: CASSQDREGMEPPLHF. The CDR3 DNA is TGCGCCAGCAGCCAAGATAGGGAAGGGATGGAGCCACCCCTCCACTTT.

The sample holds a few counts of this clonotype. The CDR3 loop is CASSFIGTQDEETQYF. CDR3 nucleotide sequence: TGTGCCAGCAGTTTTATCGGGACGCAGGACGAAGAGACCCAGTACTTC. V gene TRBV12-3 or TRBV12-4 combines with J gene TRBJ2-5; either TRBD1 or TRBD2 may fit D (5 bases each). With 3 bases removed from V and 3 bases from J, the gap between germline ends came to 17 bases. The length of the CDR3 is 16 residues.

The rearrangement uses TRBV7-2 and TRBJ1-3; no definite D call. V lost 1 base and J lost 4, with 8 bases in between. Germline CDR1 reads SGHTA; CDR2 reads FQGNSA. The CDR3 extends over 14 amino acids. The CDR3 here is CASSLVTGGNTIYF. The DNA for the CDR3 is TGTGCCAGCAGCTTAGTCACTGGAGGAAACACCATATATTTT.

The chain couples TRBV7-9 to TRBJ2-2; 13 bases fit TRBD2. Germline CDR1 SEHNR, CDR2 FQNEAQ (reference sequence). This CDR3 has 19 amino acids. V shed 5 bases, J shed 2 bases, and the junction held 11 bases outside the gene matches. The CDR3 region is CASSDPGLAGKFNTGELFF. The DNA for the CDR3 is TGTGCCAGCAGCGACCCGGGACTAGCGGGAAAGTTTAACACCGGGGAGCTGTTTTTT.

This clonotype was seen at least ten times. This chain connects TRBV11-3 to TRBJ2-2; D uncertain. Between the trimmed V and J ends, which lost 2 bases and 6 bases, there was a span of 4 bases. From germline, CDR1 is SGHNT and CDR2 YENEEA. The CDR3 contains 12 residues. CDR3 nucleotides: TGTGCCAGCAGCTTATATTCCGGGGAGCTGTTTTTT. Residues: CASSLYSGELFF. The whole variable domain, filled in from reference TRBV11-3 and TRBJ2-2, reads EAGVVQSPRYKIIEKKQPVAFWCNPISGHNTLYWYLQNLGQGPELLIRYENEEAVDDSQLPKDRFSAERLKGVDSTLKIQPAELGDSAVYLCASSLYSGELFFGEGSRLTVL.

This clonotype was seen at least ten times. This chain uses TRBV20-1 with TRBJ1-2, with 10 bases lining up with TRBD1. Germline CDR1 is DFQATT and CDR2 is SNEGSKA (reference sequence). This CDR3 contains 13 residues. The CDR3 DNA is TGCAGCGCACCGGGACAGGGGAACTATGGCTACACCTTC. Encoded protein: CSAPGQGNYGYTF.

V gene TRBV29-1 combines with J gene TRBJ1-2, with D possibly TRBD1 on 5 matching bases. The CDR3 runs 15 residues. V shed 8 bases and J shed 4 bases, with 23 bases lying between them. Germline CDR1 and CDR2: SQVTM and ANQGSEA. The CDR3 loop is CSLSGIGANLYGYTF. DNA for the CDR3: TGCAGCCTAAGCGGGATTGGGGCTAACCTCTATGGCTACACCTTC.

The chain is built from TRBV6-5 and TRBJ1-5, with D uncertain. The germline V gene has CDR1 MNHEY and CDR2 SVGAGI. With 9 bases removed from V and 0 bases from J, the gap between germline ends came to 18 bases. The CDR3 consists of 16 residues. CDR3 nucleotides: TGTGCCAGTACTAGGGCCGGAATTGATAGCAATCAGCCCCAGCATTTT. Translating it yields CASTRAGIDSNQPQHF.

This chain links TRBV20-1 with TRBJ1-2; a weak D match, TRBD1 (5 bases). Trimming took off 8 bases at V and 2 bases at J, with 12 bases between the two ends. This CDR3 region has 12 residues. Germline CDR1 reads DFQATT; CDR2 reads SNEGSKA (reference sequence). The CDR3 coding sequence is TGCAGTCCCGGGACGGTGAACTATGGCTACACCTTC. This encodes CSPGTVNYGYTF.

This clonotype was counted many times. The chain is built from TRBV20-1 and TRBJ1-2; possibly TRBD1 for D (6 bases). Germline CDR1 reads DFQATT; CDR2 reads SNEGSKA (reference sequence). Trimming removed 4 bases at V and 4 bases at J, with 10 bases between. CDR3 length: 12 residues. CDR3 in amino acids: CSAIRTVYGYTF. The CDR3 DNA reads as TGCAGTGCTATCCGGACAGTCTATGGCTACACCTTC.

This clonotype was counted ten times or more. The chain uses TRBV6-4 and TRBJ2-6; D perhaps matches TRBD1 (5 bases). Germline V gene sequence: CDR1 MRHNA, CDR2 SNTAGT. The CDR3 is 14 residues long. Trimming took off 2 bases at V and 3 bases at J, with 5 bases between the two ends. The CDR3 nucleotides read TGTGCCAGCAGTGACAGGGGTGGGGCCAACGTCCTGACTTTC. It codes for CASSDRGGANVLTF.

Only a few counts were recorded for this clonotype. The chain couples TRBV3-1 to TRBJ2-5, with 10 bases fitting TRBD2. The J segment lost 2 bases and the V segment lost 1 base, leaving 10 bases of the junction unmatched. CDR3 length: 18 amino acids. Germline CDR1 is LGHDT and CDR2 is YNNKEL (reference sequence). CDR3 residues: CASSQGSGGARLQETQYF. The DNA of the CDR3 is TGTGCCAGCAGCCAAGGGAGCGGGGGGGCCCGTCTACAAGAGACCCAGTACTTC.